This TCR beta chain was recorded in a study of regulatory T cells in long-lasting Graves disease. At the level of the study: Over 5 years of antithyroid drugs with positive TSH receptor antibodies was taken to mean persistent Graves' disease.

General study points: Reduced TCR diversity was observed in persistent Graves' patients versus newly diagnosed patients.

Stated time point: persistent/refractory GD, antithyroid drugs over 5 years with positive TRAb. RNA extracted from PBMCs served as the sequencing template. The V end was cut by 4 bases, the J end by 2 bases, with 9 bases between. Germline CDR1 is MNHNS and CDR2 is SASEGT. The CDR3 loop spans 13 amino acids. To make TCR beta libraries, researchers used iRepertoire HTBI primers and Arm-PCR of CDR3 regions. Using its own MiXCR run on the multiplex PCR reads, TCRdb lists one record per CDR3 protein. The sample holds fewer than 400,000 distinct CDR3 sequences; roughly 21% are singletons and the top ten take roughly 29%. Details on this clonotype: Its specificity is unknown.

This sample comprised peripheral blood mononuclear cells (PBMCs), obtained when the disease was refractory, from a patient treated with antithyroid drugs. The receptor was derived from a female donor with Graves disease. The chain has TRBV6-1 and TRBJ2-7, with a possible D match to TRBD1 (6 bases). The CDR3 loop reads CASSVTGTYEQYF. The CDR3 nucleotides are TGTGCCAGCAGTGTAACAGGGACCTACGAGCAGTACTTC.